One and the same sample provided the 14 T cell receptor beta chains below, sequenced in a study of Graves' ophthalmopathy and Graves' hyperthyroidism. Amplification from RNA transcripts yielded the TCR beta CDR3 regions. An initial RT-PCR round employing HTBI primers preceded a second-round multiplex PCR. Each CDR3 protein gets one entry after TCRdb re-called the multiplex PCR reads with MiXCR. The sample shows almost 750,000 distinct CDR3 sequences, approximately 40% of them seen only once. Sequenced input: peripheral blood. Receptors were obtained from an adult man with Graves' ophthalmopathy.

This clonotype was observed a few times. The junction does not match germline at one end; this may be a read error. V usage is TRBV10-3 and J usage is TRBJ1-4, with D unresolved. Germline CDR1 is ENHRY and CDR2 is SYGVKD. The CDR3 totals 15 residues. The CDR3 sequence: CASSYLLWTDEKLFF. The CDR3 region has the DNA TGTGCCAGCAGTTACCTACTCTGGACTGACGAAAAACTGTTTTTT.

This clonotype appeared a single time. At one end, the junction sequence differs from germline, possibly due to a read error. The rearrangement joins TRBV7-2 to TRBJ2-7; weak D call: TRBD2 (6 bases). The CDR3 has 14 residues. Germline V lookup: CDR1 SGHTA, CDR2 FQGNSA. CDR3 in DNA: TGTGCCCGCAGTCGGGGACTCCGCTCCTACGAGCAGTACTTC. This translates into CARSRGLRSYEQYF.

This clonotype was counted only a few times. The rearrangement uses TRBV25-1 and TRBJ2-2, with D perhaps being TRBD1 or TRBD2 (6 bases each). V gave up 4 bases and J gave up 0 bases, with 9 bases separating them. The CDR3 extends over 15 amino acids. The germline V gene encodes CDR1 MGHDK and CDR2 SYGVNS. CDR3 bases: TGTGCCAGCAGTGGCGGGACAACGAACACCGGGGAGCTGTTTTTT. Its translation: CASSGGTTNTGELFF. Looking up the rest from reference TRBV25-1 and TRBJ2-2 gives the full variable domain: EADIYQTPRYLVIGTGKKITLECSQTMGHDKMYWYQQDPGMELHLIHYSYGVNSTEKGDLSSESTVSRIRTEHFPLTLESARPSHTSQYLCASSGGTTNTGELFFGEGSRLTVL.

There are many counts of this clonotype. This chain connects TRBV2 to TRBJ1-5; D is perhaps TRBD1 (5 bases). Trimming cost V 2 bases and J 1 base, with 9 bases left between them. This CDR3 is built from 15 residues. Germline V gene lookup returns CDR1 SNHLY and CDR2 FYNNEI. This CDR3 is CASSERQLSNQPQHF. For the CDR3, the DNA is TGTGCCAGCAGTGAAAGACAGCTCAGCAATCAGCCCCAGCATTTT.

The chain combines TRBV10-3 with TRBJ1-5; D is unclear. The germline CDR1 and CDR2 sequences are ENHRY and SYGVKD. The V and J ends lost 10 bases and 9 bases respectively, with 25 bases between them. The CDR3 has 15 residues. Here the CDR3 reads CASSQDTATHRPQHF. CDR3 nucleotide sequence: TGTGCCAGCAGCCAAGATACGGCAACCCATCGGCCCCAGCATTTT.

The chain recombines TRBV4-2 with TRBJ1-6; D is unresolved. Germline CDR1 and CDR2: LGHNA and YNFKEQ. Trimming stripped 2 bases from V and 4 bases from J, with 6 bases between. The CDR3 loop spans 14 amino acids. CDR3 sequence (DNA): TGTGCCAGCAGCCAAAGCGGATATAATTCACCCCTCCACTTT. Its protein product is CASSQSGYNSPLHF.

In its sample, this clonotype was seen many times. The chain recombines TRBV7-2 with TRBJ1-3; D call uncertain. Germline assignment: CDR1 SGHTA and CDR2 FQGNSA. The V end was cut by 5 bases, the J end by 0 bases, with 8 bases between. The length of the CDR3 is 14 residues. CDR3 sequence reads: CASSPFYSGNTIYF. DNA for the CDR3: TGTGCCAGCAGCCCCTTCTACTCTGGAAACACCATATATTTT.

Concerning this clonotype: A clone one base away is much larger, so this may be a read error. V gene TRBV15 combines with J gene TRBJ1-2, with TRBD1 matching 9 bases. Germline CDR1 reads LNHNV; CDR2 reads YYDKDF (reference sequence). Trimming removed 5 bases from V and 4 bases from J; junction bases left unmatched: 5. The CDR3 sequence is 14 residues long. DNA for the CDR3: TGTGCCACCAGCGAGGGGACAGGGACCTATGGCTACACCTTC. It codes for CATSEGTGTYGYTF.

This clonotype was counted between two and nine times. The chain combines TRBV19 with TRBJ1-1; 9 positions agree with TRBD1. J was trimmed by 1 base and V by 6 bases; bases with no gene match: 9. CDR1 is LNHDA, CDR2 SQIVND, per germline (reference sequence). CDR3 length equals 16 residues. CDR3 loop: CASSPTDRGGNTEAFF. The CDR3 DNA reads as TGTGCCAGTAGCCCAACGGACAGGGGAGGGAACACTGAAGCTTTCTTT. Drawing the rest from reference TRBV19 and TRBJ1-1, the complete variable domain is DGGITQSPKYLFRKEGQNVTLSCEQNLNHDAMYWYRQDPGQGLRLIYYSQIVNDFQKGDIAEGYSVSREKKESFPLTVTSAQKNPTAFYLCASSPTDRGGNTEAFFGQGTRLTVV.

This clonotype was counted between two and nine times. This rearrangement joins TRBV27 to TRBJ2-7, with no clear D. With 6 bases removed from V and 6 bases from J, the gap between germline ends came to 9 bases. Germline V gives CDR1 MNHEY, CDR2 SMNVEV (reference sequence). The CDR3 runs 11 residues. CDR3 DNA: TGTGCCAGCAGGTGGTCTGGCGAGCAGTACTTC. It encodes CASRWSGEQYF.

This rearrangement joins TRBV4-2 to TRBJ2-5; 12 bases align to TRBD2. Trimming removed 4 bases from V and 3 bases from J; junction bases left unmatched: 12. There are 18 residues in the CDR3. Per the germline V gene, CDR1 is LGHNA and CDR2 is YNFKEQ. The CDR3 DNA reads TGTGCCAGCAGCCGTAGACTAGCGGGAGCTACAAGGGAAGAGACCCAGTACTTC. It specifies CASSRRLAGATREETQYF.

The chain recombines TRBV24-1 with TRBJ1-5, with D tentatively TRBD1 (6 bases). The CDR3 consists of 14 residues. Germline values: CDR1 KGHDR, CDR2 SFDVKD. V dropped 6 bases and J dropped 10 bases, with 18 bases sitting between them. CDR3: CATSNREGEDPQHF. CDR3 nucleotide sequence: TGTGCCACCAGTAACAGGGAAGGGGAGGATCCCCAGCATTTT.

The J gene is TRBJ1-3, the V gene TRBV11-2, with a possible D match to TRBD1 (6 bases). Germline V gene sequence: CDR1 SGHAT, CDR2 FQNNGV. V shed 4 bases and J shed 15 bases, with 19 bases lying between them. The CDR3 covers 13 residues. The CDR3 spells CASSSSPGTTGYF. The CDR3 region has the DNA TGTGCCAGCAGCTCCTCCCCCGGGACAACGGGATATTTT.

J is TRBJ1-5 and V is TRBV12-3 or TRBV12-4; no clear D. CDR3 length: 13 residues. V gave up 3 bases and J gave up 11 bases, with 14 bases separating them. The CDR3 bases are TGTGCCAGCAGTTTTGGGTTCTCGGAGACCCAGCATTTT. This sequence encodes CASSFGFSETQHF.